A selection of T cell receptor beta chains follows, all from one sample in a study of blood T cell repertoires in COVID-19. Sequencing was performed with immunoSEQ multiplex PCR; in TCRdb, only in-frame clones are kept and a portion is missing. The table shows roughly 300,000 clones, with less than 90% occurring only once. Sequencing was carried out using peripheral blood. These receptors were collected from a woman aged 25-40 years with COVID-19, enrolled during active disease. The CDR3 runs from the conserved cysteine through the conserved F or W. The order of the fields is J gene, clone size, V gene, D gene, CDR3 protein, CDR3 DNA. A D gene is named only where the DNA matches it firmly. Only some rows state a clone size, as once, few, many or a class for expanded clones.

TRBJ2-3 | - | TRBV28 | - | CASSSRSGGLPDTQYF | TGTGCCAGCAGTTCACGTTCGGGGGGCTTACCAGATACGCAGTATTTT
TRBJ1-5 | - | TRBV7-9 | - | CASSFSGEPNQPQHF | TGTGCCAGCAGTTTTAGTGGGGAGCCAAATCAGCCCCAGCATTTT
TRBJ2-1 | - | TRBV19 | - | CASSAASGDEQFF | TGTGCCAGTAGTGCGGCGTCGGGAGATGAGCAGTTCTTC
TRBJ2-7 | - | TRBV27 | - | CASSLKGQPFYEQYF | TGTGCCAGCAGTTTGAAGGGACAACCCTTCTACGAGCAGTACTTC
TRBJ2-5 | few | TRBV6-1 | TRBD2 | CASSERLAGRPETQYF | TGTGCCAGCAGTGAACGGCTAGCGGGGCGCCCCGAGACCCAGTACTTC
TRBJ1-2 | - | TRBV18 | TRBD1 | CASSPGTANYGYTF | TGTGCCAGCTCACCAGGGACAGCTAACTATGGCTACACCTTC
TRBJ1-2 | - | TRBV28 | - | CASRKASQGPSYGYTF | TGTGCCAGCAGGAAGGCTTCTCAGGGGCCCTCCTATGGCTACACCTTC
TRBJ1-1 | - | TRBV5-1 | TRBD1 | CASSPKQGIVTEAFF | TGCGCCAGCAGCCCGAAACAGGGGATAGTTACTGAAGCTTTCTTT
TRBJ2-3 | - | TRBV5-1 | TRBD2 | CASSLGPSGGFTDTQYF | TGCGCCAGCAGCTTGGGACCCAGCGGGGGTTTCACAGATACGCAGTATTTT
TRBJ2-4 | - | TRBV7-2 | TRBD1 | CASSKQQGKEAKNIQYF | TGTGCCAGCAGTAAACAACAGGGGAAGGAAGCCAAAAACATTCAGTACTTC
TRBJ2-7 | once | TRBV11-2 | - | CASSRIVSGNLRSYEQYF | TGTGCCAGCAGCCGAATCGTCTCGGGGAACCTTAGATCCTACGAGCAGTACTTC
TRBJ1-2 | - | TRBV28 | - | CASSSRPGHPDGYTF | TGTGCCAGCAGTTCCCGTCCGGGACACCCTGATGGCTACACCTTC
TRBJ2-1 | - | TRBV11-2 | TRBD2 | CASSLERGGAPEQFF | TGTGCCAGCAGCTTAGAGCGCGGGGGGGCACCCGAGCAGTTCTTC
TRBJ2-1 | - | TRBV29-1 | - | CSVELAVNNNEQFF | TGCAGCGTTGAGCTCGCGGTGAACAACAATGAGCAGTTCTTC
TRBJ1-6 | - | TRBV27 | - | CASSFGTPGSPLHF | TGTGCCAGCAGTTTCGGGACACCTGGCTCACCCCTCCACTTT
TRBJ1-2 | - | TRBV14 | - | CASSQSGGWRGYTF | TGTGCCAGCAGCCAATCTGGGGGCTGGCGAGGCTACACCTTC
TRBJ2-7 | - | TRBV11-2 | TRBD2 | CASTAVAGTSYEQYF | TGTGCCAGCACCGCAGTAGCGGGGACCTCCTACGAGCAGTACTTC
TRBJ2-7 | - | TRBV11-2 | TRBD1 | CASSTLRDRSYEQYF | TGTGCCAGCAGCACTCTTCGGGACAGAAGCTACGAGCAGTACTTC
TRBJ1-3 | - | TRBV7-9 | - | CASSLPGEPGNTIYF | TGTGCCAGCAGCTTACCGGGGGAGCCTGGAAACACCATATATTTT
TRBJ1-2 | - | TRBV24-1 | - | CATSDSLEGYTF | TGTGCCACCAGTGATTCCTTAGAAGGCTACACCTTC
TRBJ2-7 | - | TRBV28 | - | CASSFGSPGYEQYF | TGTGCCAGCAGTTTTGGGTCTCCGGGATACGAGCAGTACTTC
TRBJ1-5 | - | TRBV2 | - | CASRAYSNQPQHF | TGTGCCAGTCGTGCGTATAGCAATCAGCCCCAGCATTTT
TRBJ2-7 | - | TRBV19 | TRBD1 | CASSIDLFRKNRQGSYEQYF | TGTGCCAGTAGTATAGATCTATTTCGGAAGAACCGACAGGGATCCTACGAGCAGTACTTC
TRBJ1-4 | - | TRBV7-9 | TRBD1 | CASSTAGQGASEKLFF | TGTGCCAGCAGCACCGCGGGACAGGGGGCTTCTGAAAAACTGTTTTTT
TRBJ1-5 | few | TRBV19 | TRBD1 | CASSPQGAGQPQHF | TGTGCCAGTAGTCCCCAGGGGGCAGGTCAGCCCCAGCATTTT
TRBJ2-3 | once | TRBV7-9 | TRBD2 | CASSSPGLAGGSSTDTQYF | TGTGCCAGCAGCTCACCGGGACTAGCGGGGGGTTCAAGCACAGATACGCAGTATTTT
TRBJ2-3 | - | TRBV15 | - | CATSSQGVSTDTQYF | TGTGCCACCAGCAGTCAAGGGGTTAGCACAGATACGCAGTATTTT
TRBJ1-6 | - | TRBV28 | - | CASSLQGGHSPLHF | TGTGCCAGCAGTTTGCAGGGAGGCCATTCACCCCTCCACTTT
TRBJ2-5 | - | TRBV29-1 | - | CSVSLGSETQYF | TGCAGCGTTTCCCTGGGCAGCGAGACCCAGTACTTC
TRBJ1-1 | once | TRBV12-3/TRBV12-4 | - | CASSRDLNTEAFF | TGTGCCAGCAGTCGGGACTTGAACACTGAAGCTTTCTTT
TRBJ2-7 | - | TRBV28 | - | CASLSIGDSREQYF | TGTGCCAGCCTATCGATAGGGGACTCGCGGGAGCAGTACTTC
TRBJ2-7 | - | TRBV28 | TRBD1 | CASSGRGRGGSEQYF | TGTGCCAGCAGTGGCAGGGGGCGAGGGGGCAGCGAGCAGTACTTC
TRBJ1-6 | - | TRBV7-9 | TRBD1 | CASIGPGQGNSPLHF | TGTGCCAGCATCGGCCCGGGACAGGGTAATTCACCCCTCCACTTT
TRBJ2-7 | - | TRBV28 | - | CASKSGNYEQYF | TGTGCCAGCAAGTCGGGGAACTACGAGCAGTACTTC
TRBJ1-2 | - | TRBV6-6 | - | CASSKGGPAGYTF | TGTGCCAGCAGCAAAGGTGGGCCGGCGGGCTACACCTTC
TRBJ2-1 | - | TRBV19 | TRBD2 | CASNAGVINEQFF | TGTGCCAGTAACGCGGGGGTAATCAATGAGCAGTTCTTC
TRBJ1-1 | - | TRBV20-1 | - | CSASFQSRGAFF | TGCAGTGCTAGTTTCCAGTCCCGGGGGGCTTTCTTT
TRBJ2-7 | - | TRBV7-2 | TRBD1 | CATRTTGTYEQYF | TGTGCCACCCGAACGACAGGGACCTACGAGCAGTACTTC
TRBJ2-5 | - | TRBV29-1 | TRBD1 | CSVEVLGGGETQYF | TGCAGCGTTGAAGTTCTAGGGGGCGGGGAGACCCAGTACTTC
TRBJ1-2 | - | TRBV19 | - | CASSIYLTPANYGYTF | TGTGCCAGTAGTATTTACCTCACTCCTGCTAACTATGGCTACACCTTC
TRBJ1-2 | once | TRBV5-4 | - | CASSLLGADYGYTF | TGTGCCAGCAGCTTGTTGGGGGCGGACTATGGCTACACCTTC